This entry lists 20 T cell receptor beta chains sequenced from one sample in a study of cytomegalovirus exposure and HLA in healthy donors. Both 60 Vbeta primers and 13 Jbeta primers went into the PCR. Libraries were prepared by immunoSEQ multiplex PCR; TCRdb keeps only in-frame clonotypes and omits some of them. The sample shows under 200,000 clones, 86% of them seen only once. The sample was PBMCs. These receptors were taken from a woman aged 18 to 35 in good health and CMV-seronegative.

The chain couples TRBV23-1 to TRBJ2-1, with 7 bases lining up with TRBD2. TRBV23-1 is placed among ORFs of uncertain function. The CDR3 is made up of 14 amino acids. J gave up 3 bases and V 6 bases, and 5 bases lay outside the gene matches. Here the CDR3 reads CASRYGGIYNEQFF. CDR3 nucleotides: TGCGCCAGCAGATACGGGGGGATCTACAATGAGCAGTTCTTC.

This chain joins TRBV6-1 and TRBJ2-7; 7 positions match TRBD2. The trim removed 7 bases at V and 1 base at J, leaving 4 bases unmatched. The CDR3 consists of 13 residues. CDR1 MNHNS and CDR2 SASEGT come from the germline V gene. The chain's CDR3 is CASKLASSYEQYF. The CDR3 DNA reads TGTGCCAGCAAACTAGCGAGTTCCTACGAGCAGTACTTC.

The chain is built from TRBV5-1 and TRBJ2-1, with 10 positions matching TRBD2. The CDR3 has 16 amino acids. The ends lost 4 bases at V and 3 bases at J; junction bases unmatched: 7. The germline V gene has CDR1 SGHRS and CDR2 YFSETQ. CDR3 coding DNA: TGCGCCAGCAGCCCTGGAGCGGGGGGGCGCTACAATGAGCAGTTCTTC. Its translation: CASSPGAGGRYNEQFF.

The chain links TRBV9 to TRBJ2-7; a weak D match, TRBD2 (6 bases). Per germline, CDR1 SGDLS and CDR2 YYNGEE. The CDR3 consists of 15 residues. V was clipped by 4 bases and J by 0 bases, with 14 bases between them. The CDR3 DNA reads TGTGCCAGCAGCCCCCAGAGCGGGTTCTCCTACGAGCAGTACTTC. Protein product: CASSPQSGFSYEQYF.

The V call is TRBV4-2, the J call TRBJ2-7; D not resolved. The CDR3 loop spans 14 amino acids. The germline V gene has CDR1 LGHNA and CDR2 YNFKEQ. V lost 1 base and J lost 1, with 8 bases in between. For the CDR3, the DNA is TGTGCCAGCAGCCAAGGAGAAATGTCCTACGAGCAGTACTTC. Encoded protein: CASSQGEMSYEQYF.

V and J are TRBV28 and TRBJ2-1; 7 nucleotides match TRBD1. V shed 6 bases and J 5 bases; nucleotides not matched to a gene: 10. Germline-derived CDR1 and CDR2 are MDHEN and SYDVKM. The CDR3 contains 15 residues. As DNA, the CDR3 is TGTGCCAGCAGGAACAACAGGGGTTTCAACAATGAGCAGTTCTTC. This encodes CASRNNRGFNNEQFF.

This clone turned up a few times. The rearrangement links TRBV10-2 to TRBJ2-3; 13 bases are shared with TRBD2. Looked up from germline, CDR1 is WSHSY and CDR2 is SAAADI. V gave up 7 bases and J gave up 3 bases; unmatched junction bases: 7. CDR3 size: 16 residues. This CDR3 is CASTDLLAGGTDTQYF. For the CDR3, the DNA is TGCGCCAGCACTGACCTACTAGCGGGGGGGACAGATACGCAGTATTTT.

This chain joins TRBV15 and TRBJ1-5, with D possibly being TRBD1 (6 bases). The V gene's germline CDR1 is LNHNV and CDR2 YYDKDF (reference sequence). Trimming shortened V by 5 bases and J by 7 bases, and 12 bases separated the two germline ends. The CDR3 sequence is 13 residues long. CDR3 amino acids: CATSQGTSQPQHF. In DNA, the CDR3 is TGTGCCACCAGCCAAGGGACAAGCCAGCCCCAGCATTTT.

The chain recombines TRBV28 with TRBJ1-2; 9 bases fit TRBD1. Germline trimming cut 8 bases from V and 0 bases from J; bases unmatched to any gene: 16. This CDR3 comprises 18 residues. CDR1 is MDHEN, CDR2 SYDVKM, per germline. DNA for the CDR3: TGTGCCAGCCTCAGGAGAAACCGGGACAGGGTCCCTAACTATGGCTACACCTTC. Residues: CASLRRNRDRVPNYGYTF.

V and J are TRBV12-2 and TRBJ2-3; TRBD2, the D gene given by the table, was not confirmed from the DNA. TRBV12-2 is flagged as a pseudogene. The CDR3 length is 13 residues. The CDR3 coding sequence is TGTGCAAGTCGTATTCTAGAGGCAGATACGCAGTATTTT. Translation: CASRILEADTQYF.

This sequence joins TRBV5-4 and TRBJ2-7; no reliable D call. This CDR3 region has 12 residues. V dropped 0 bases and J dropped 5 bases, with 6 bases sitting between them. Germline CDR1 and CDR2: SGHNT and YYREEE (reference sequence). Here the CDR3 DNA reads TGTGCCAGCAGCTTGGACTATGACGAGCAGTACTTC. Amino acids: CASSLDYDEQYF.

The chain uses TRBV6-5 and TRBJ1-1, with TRBD1 as a possible D gene (5 bases). The V gene lost 6 bases and the J gene lost 1 base, with 15 bases spanning the gap. Germline V gene sequence: CDR1 MNHEY, CDR2 SVGAGI. The CDR3 is 15 amino acids. The CDR3, as DNA: TGTGCCAGCAGCCCCCCAGGGCGCGGGAACACTGAAGCTTTCTTT. Translation gives CASSPPGRGNTEAFF.

The rearrangement uses TRBV7-9 and TRBJ1-2; TRBD1 is a possible D gene (5 bases). The CDR3 runs 13 residues. Trimming stripped 5 bases from V and 7 bases from J, with 14 bases between. CDR1 SEHNR and CDR2 FQNEAQ come from the germline V gene (reference sequence). The CDR3 spells CASSPGGGSGYTF. The DNA of the CDR3 is TGTGCCAGCAGCCCGGGCGGGGGATCTGGCTACACCTTC.

The chain employs TRBV11-2 and TRBJ1-1, with D unclear. Trimming removed 0 bases at V and 10 bases at J, with 24 bases between. Germline-derived CDR1 and CDR2 are SGHAT and FQNNGV. This CDR3 comprises 17 residues. The CDR3 region has the DNA TGTGCCAGCAGCTTAGATGTTGCGGCAGGTTCATTTGGAGGAGCTTTCTTT. This gives the protein CASSLDVAAGSFGGAFF.

Concerning this clone: This same CDR3 is encoded by further DNA sequences in the sample. The chain carries TRBV7-9 and TRBJ2-7; perhaps TRBD1 as D (6 bases). The CDR3 length is 14 residues. V was shortened by 2 bases and J by 1 base, with 9 bases between the two germline ends. Germline lookup yields CDR1 SEHNR and CDR2 FQNEAQ (reference sequence). The CDR3 spells CASSLTRGSYEQYF. The CDR3 DNA is TGTGCCAGCAGCTTAACCAGGGGATCCTACGAGCAGTACTTC.

The genes are TRBV27 and TRBJ1-5; 7 nucleotides align to TRBD1. The trim removed 6 bases at V and 7 bases at J, leaving 6 bases unmatched. Germline V gene sequence: CDR1 MNHEY, CDR2 SMNVEV (reference sequence). This CDR3 comprises 13 residues. The CDR3 spells CASSQGVKQPQHF. The DNA for the CDR3 is TGTGCCAGCAGCCAGGGGGTCAAGCAGCCCCAGCATTTT.

The chain employs TRBV6-5 and TRBJ1-5; D may be TRBD1 (5 bases). The V gene's germline CDR1 is MNHEY and CDR2 SVGAGI. Between the trimmed V and J ends, which lost 2 bases and 3 bases, there was a span of 8 bases. CDR3 size: 14 residues. CDR3 sequence (DNA): TGTGCCAGCAGTTACGGCAGGGCCAATCAGCCCCAGCATTTT. Translated, it gives CASSYGRANQPQHF.

V gene TRBV6-6 combines with J gene TRBJ1-2, with D possibly being TRBD1 (6 bases). V lost 4 bases and J 4 bases, leaving 16 bases between the germline ends. Looked up from germline, CDR1 is MNHNY and CDR2 is SVGAGI (reference sequence). This CDR3 region has 15 residues. CDR3 region: CASSSGATGTYGYTF. The DNA of the CDR3 is TGTGCCAGCAGTTCTGGCGCCACAGGGACCTATGGCTACACCTTC.

The chain uses TRBV7-2 and TRBJ2-2; D possibly corresponds to TRBD1 (6 bases). V was clipped by 1 base and J by 0 bases, with 6 bases between them. The CDR3 is 15 residues long. Germline CDR1 is SGHTA and CDR2 is FQGNSA. The CDR3 reads CASSLDRANTGELFF. The CDR3 DNA reads TGTGCCAGCAGCTTAGACAGGGCGAACACCGGGGAGCTGTTTTTT.

On this clone: The sample holds other DNA sequences that translate to the same CDR3. This chain connects TRBV5-1 to TRBJ2-5, with D uncertain. The V end was cut by 0 bases, the J end by 1 base, with 7 bases between. Germline-derived CDR1 and CDR2 are SGHRS and YFSETQ. The CDR3 contains 14 residues. The CDR3 loop reads CASSLVGVQETQYF. The CDR3 DNA sequence: TGCGCCAGCAGCTTGGTCGGAGTCCAAGAGACCCAGTACTTC.